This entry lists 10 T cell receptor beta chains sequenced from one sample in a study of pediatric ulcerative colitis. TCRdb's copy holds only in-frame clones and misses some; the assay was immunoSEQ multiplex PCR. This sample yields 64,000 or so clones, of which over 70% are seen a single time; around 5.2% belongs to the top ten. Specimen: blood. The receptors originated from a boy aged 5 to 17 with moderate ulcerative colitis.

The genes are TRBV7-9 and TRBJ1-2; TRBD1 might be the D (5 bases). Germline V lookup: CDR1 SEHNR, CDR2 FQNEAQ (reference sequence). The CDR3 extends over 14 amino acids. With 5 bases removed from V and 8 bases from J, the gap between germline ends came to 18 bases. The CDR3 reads CASSRRDARLGYTF. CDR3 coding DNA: TGTGCCAGCAGCCGCCGGGACGCGCGATTGGGCTACACCTTC.

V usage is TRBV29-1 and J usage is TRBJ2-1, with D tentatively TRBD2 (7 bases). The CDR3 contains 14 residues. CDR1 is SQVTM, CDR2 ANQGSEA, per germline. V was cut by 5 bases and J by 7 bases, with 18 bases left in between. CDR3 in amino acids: CSVRGGGALNEQFF. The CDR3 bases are TGCAGCGTTCGTGGTGGGGGGGCCTTAAATGAGCAGTTCTTC.

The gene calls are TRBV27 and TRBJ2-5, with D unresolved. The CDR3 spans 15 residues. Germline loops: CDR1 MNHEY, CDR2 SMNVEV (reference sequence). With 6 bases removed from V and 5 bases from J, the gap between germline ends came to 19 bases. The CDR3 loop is CASRFDTGVYETQYF. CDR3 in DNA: TGTGCCAGCAGGTTCGATACTGGGGTGTACGAGACCCAGTACTTC.

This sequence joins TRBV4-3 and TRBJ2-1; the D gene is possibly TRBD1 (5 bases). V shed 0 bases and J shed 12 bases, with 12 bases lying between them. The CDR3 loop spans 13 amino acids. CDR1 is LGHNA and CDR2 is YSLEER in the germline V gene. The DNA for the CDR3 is TGCGCCAGCAGCCAAGATAGGGGTGGCGGGCAGTTCTTC. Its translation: CASSQDRGGGQFF.

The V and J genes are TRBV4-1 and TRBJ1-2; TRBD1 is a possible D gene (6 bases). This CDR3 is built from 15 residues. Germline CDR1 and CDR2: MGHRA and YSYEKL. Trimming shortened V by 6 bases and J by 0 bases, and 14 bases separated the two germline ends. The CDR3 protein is CASSGSRGANYGYTF. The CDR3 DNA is TGCGCCAGCAGTGGGTCCAGGGGCGCTAACTATGGCTACACCTTC.

The DNA of the CDR3 is TGTGCCAGCAGCCCTGATGGAATCCCTTACGAGCAGTACTTC. Protein: CASSPDGIPYEQYF. The V call is TRBV9, the J call TRBJ2-7; D gene ambiguous. V was pared by 4 bases and J by 4 bases, with 15 bases between. CDR1 SGDLS and CDR2 YYNGEE come from the germline V gene. This CDR3 is 14 amino acids long.

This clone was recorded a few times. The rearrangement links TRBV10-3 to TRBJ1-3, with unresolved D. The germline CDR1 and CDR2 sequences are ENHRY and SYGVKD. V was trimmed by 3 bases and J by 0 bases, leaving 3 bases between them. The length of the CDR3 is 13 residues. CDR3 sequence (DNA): TGTGCCATCAGTGAAAACTCTGGAAACACCATATATTTT. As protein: CAISENSGNTIYF.

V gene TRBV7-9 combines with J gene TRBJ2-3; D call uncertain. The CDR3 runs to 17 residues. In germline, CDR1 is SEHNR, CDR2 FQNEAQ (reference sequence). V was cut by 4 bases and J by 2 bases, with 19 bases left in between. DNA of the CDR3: TGTGCCAGCAGCTGGTCTCCCCTTCTTTCTAACACAGATACGCAGTATTTT. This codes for CASSWSPLLSNTDTQYF.

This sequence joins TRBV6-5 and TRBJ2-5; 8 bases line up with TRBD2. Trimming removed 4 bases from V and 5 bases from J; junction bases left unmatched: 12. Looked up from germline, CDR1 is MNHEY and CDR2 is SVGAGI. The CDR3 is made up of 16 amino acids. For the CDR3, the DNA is TGTGCCAGCAGTTTAATTAGCGCGGGAGGCGGTGAGACCCAGTACTTC. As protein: CASSLISAGGGETQYF.

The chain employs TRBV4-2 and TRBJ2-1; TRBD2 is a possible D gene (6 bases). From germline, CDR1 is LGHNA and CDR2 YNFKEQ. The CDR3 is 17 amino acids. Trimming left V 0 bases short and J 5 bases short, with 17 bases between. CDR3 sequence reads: CASSQDHGGRWNNEQFF. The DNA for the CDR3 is TGTGCCAGCAGCCAAGATCATGGGGGGAGATGGAACAATGAGCAGTTCTTC.